The source of this TCR beta chain is a study of shared clonotypes between healthy human individuals. This clone was observed a single time. Trimming shortened V by 2 bases and J by 3 bases, and 5 bases separated the two germline ends. The germline CDR1 and CDR2 sequences are SQVTM and ANQGSEA. This CDR3 comprises 11 residues. Assay used: immunoSEQ multiplex PCR; TCRdb lists only in-frame clones, some missing. The table shows about 530,000 clones, with about 96% occurring only once. The rearrangement joins TRBV29-1 to TRBJ2-7; D gene unclear. The material sequenced was naive CD4+ T cells sorted from blood. Sample subset: CD45RA+ positively selected. The sequence was collected from a woman aged 30 to 39 in good health. The CDR3 DNA reads as TGCAGCGTTGAACGGAACTACGAGCAGTACTTC. Amino acid sequence: CSVERNYEQYF.